Shown below are 12 T cell receptor beta chains from a single sample sequenced in a study of blood T cell repertoires in COVID-19. Only in-frame clones appear in the TCRdb table, and some are missing; sequencing was by immunoSEQ multiplex PCR. The top ten hold 1.5% to 2% of the sample, which has 300,000 to 400,000 clones, about 91% seen once. The sample consisted of peripheral blood. The receptor source for this set is a woman in her twenties or thirties with COVID-19, enrolled during active disease.

The chain recombines TRBV4-2 with TRBJ2-1; D is possibly TRBD2 (6 bases). This CDR3 has 15 residues. Trimming cost V 0 bases and J 6 bases, with 12 bases left between them. Germline loops: CDR1 LGHNA, CDR2 YNFKEQ. As DNA, the CDR3 is TGTGCCAGCAGCCAAGATGGGGGGATGGGCAATGAGCAGTTCTTC. This sequence encodes CASSQDGGMGNEQFF.

The table lists this clone with a count of one. The rearrangement uses TRBV19 and TRBJ2-1; D unclear. Germline V gives CDR1 LNHDA, CDR2 SQIVND (reference sequence). V was shortened by 4 bases and J by 1 base, with 14 bases between the two germline ends. CDR3 length equals 16 residues. The CDR3 DNA is TGTGCCAGTAGTACCCCCCCGGTCCGGTCCTACAATGAGCAGTTCTTC. This encodes CASSTPPVRSYNEQFF.

The J gene is TRBJ1-1, the V gene TRBV19; possibly TRBD1 for D (5 bases). With 5 bases removed from V and 0 bases from J, the gap between germline ends came to 13 bases. The CDR3 is 15 residues long. Germline V gene lookup returns CDR1 LNHDA and CDR2 SQIVND (reference sequence). This CDR3 reads CASSVYSRVNTEAFF. The CDR3 DNA sequence: TGTGCCAGTAGTGTATACAGCAGGGTGAACACTGAAGCTTTCTTT.

V and J are TRBV19 and TRBJ2-5; possibly TRBD1 for D (6 bases). The ends were cut back, 10 bases at V and 3 bases at J, with 18 bases in the middle. Germline V lookup: CDR1 LNHDA, CDR2 SQIVND (reference sequence). This CDR3 is 14 amino acids long. DNA for the CDR3: TGTGCCACCTCTCCCTGGGGGCCAGAAGAGACCCAGTACTTC. It is translated as CATSPWGPEETQYF.

The V and J genes are TRBV13 and TRBJ1-5, with D unresolved. With 2 bases removed from V and 3 bases from J, the gap between germline ends came to 14 bases. Germline V gene sequence: CDR1 PRHDT, CDR2 FYEKMQ (reference sequence). CDR3 length equals 16 residues. As DNA, the CDR3 is TGTGCCAGCAGCTTACGGGGAGGAAGTGACAATCAGCCCCAGCATTTT. It codes for CASSLRGGSDNQPQHF.

The V gene is TRBV19, the J gene TRBJ2-3; 8 positions match TRBD2. Germline values: CDR1 LNHDA, CDR2 SQIVND (reference sequence). The length of the CDR3 is 15 residues. Unmatched junction bases numbered 13, after V lost 7 bases and J lost 7 bases. This CDR3 is CASTTGGDRRNTQYF. DNA for the CDR3: TGTGCCAGTACCACGGGGGGGGATAGGAGGAATACGCAGTATTTT.

The chain recombines TRBV6-5 with TRBJ1-5; possibly TRBD1 for D (5 bases). In germline, CDR1 is MNHEY, CDR2 SVGAGI. The V end lost 6 bases, the J end lost 7 bases, and 13 bases lay between the germline ends. This CDR3 spans 13 amino acids. This CDR3 reads CASRSRRGQPQHF. CDR3 bases: TGTGCCAGCAGGTCGCGACGGGGGCAGCCCCAGCATTTT.

The V gene is TRBV4-1, the J gene TRBJ2-7; no reliable D call. The germline gives CDR1 MGHRA, CDR2 YSYEKL. The V end lost 1 base, the J end lost 2 bases, and 9 bases lay between the germline ends. There are 14 residues in the CDR3. CDR3 loop: CASSQVTRTYEQYF. The CDR3 coding sequence is TGCGCCAGCAGCCAAGTCACGCGAACCTACGAGCAGTACTTC.

The J gene is TRBJ2-2, the V gene TRBV3-1 (or the pseudogene TRBV3-2); 11 nucleotides match TRBD2. Germline V gene lookup returns CDR1 LGHDT and CDR2 YNNKEL (reference sequence). The CDR3 consists of 21 residues. Trimming cost V 4 bases and J 4 bases; bases outside gene matches: 20. The CDR3 DNA follows: TGTGCCAGCAGCCCCTTCCCCTACCGGACTAGCGGGCCCTGGGTCACCGGGGAGCTGTTTTTT. This encodes CASSPFPYRTSGPWVTGELFF.

The J gene is TRBJ1-5, the V gene TRBV28; D might be TRBD1 (5 bases). Trimming removed 3 bases from V and 1 base from J, with 7 bases in between. CDR3 size: 14 residues. The germline V gene has CDR1 MDHEN and CDR2 SYDVKM. The CDR3 coding sequence is TGTGCCAGCAGTTTCGGGGGGAGCAATCAGCCCCAGCATTTT. Protein: CASSFGGSNQPQHF.

J is TRBJ2-2 and V is TRBV25-1; D gene unclear. CDR3 length: 14 residues. V lost 0 bases to trimming and J lost 6 bases, with 8 bases between them. Germline loops: CDR1 MGHDK, CDR2 SYGVNS. Here the CDR3 reads CASSEYAKAGELFF. In nucleotides, the CDR3 is TGTGCCAGCAGTGAATACGCGAAAGCCGGGGAGCTGTTTTTT.

The rearrangement links TRBV7-6 to TRBJ1-5, with D tentatively TRBD1 (5 bases). CDR1 is SGHVS and CDR2 is FNYEAQ in the germline V gene. V was clipped by 3 bases and J by 7 bases, with 10 bases between them. This CDR3 spans 13 amino acids. The CDR3 protein is CASSLDQGQPQHF. CDR3 sequence (DNA): TGTGCCAGCAGCTTGGACCAGGGCCAGCCCCAGCATTTT.